This T cell receptor (beta chain) emerged from a study of T cell responses to AZD1222 COVID-19 vaccine. Germline values: CDR1 SGHVS, CDR2 FQNEAQ. V lost 1 base, J lost 0 bases, and 12 bases lay in between. The CDR3 totals 17 residues. Using immunoSEQ multiplex PCR, the repertoire was profiled, and TCRdb retains in-frame clones only, with some absent. The table includes around 120,000 clones, over 85% detected once. The sequence was obtained from an adult in good health. Sequencing was performed on peripheral blood, taken on day 0 of AZD1222 vaccination. The chain recombines TRBV7-8 with TRBJ1-4; D is ambiguous. The chain's CDR3 is CASSLGQTSSTNEKLFF. Written as DNA, the CDR3 is TGTGCCAGCAGCTTAGGGCAGACATCTTCAACTAATGAAAAACTGTTTTTT.